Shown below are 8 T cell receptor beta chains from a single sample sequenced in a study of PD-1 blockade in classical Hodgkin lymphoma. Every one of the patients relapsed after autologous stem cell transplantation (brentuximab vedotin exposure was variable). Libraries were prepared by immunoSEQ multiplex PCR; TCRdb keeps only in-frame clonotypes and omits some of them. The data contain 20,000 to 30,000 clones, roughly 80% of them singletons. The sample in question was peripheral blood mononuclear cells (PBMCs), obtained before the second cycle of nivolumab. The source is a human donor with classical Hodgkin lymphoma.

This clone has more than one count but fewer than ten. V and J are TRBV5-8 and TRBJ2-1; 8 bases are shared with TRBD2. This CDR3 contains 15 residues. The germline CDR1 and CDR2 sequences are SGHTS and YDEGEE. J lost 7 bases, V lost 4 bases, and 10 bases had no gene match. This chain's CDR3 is CASSLGTSSMNEQFF. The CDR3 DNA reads TGTGCCAGCAGCCTGGGGACTAGTTCGATGAATGAGCAGTTCTTC.

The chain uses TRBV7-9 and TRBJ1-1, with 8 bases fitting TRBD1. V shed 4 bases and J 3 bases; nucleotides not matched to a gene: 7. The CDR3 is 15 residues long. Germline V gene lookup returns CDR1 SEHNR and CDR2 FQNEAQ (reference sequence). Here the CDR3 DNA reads TGTGCCAGCAGCTCCATGGACAGGGTCCACACTGAAGCTTTCTTT. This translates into CASSSMDRVHTEAFF. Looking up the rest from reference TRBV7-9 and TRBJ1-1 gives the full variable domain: DTGVSQNPRHKITKRGQNVTFRCDPISEHNRLYWYRQTLGQGPEFLTYFQNEAQLEKSRLLSDRFSAERPKGSFSTLEIQRTEQGDSAMYLCASSSMDRVHTEAFFGQGTRLTVV.

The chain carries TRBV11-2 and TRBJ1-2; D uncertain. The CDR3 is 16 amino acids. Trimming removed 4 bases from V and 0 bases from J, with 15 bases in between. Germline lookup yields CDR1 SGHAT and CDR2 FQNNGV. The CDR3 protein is CASSSRGSASNYGYTF. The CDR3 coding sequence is TGTGCCAGCAGCTCCCGTGGCAGTGCTTCTAACTATGGCTACACCTTC.

The CDR3, as DNA: TGTGCCAGCCGGGACCCCGGCGGACTAGCGTACGAGCAGTACTTC. Its protein is CASRDPGGLAYEQYF. This rearrangement joins TRBV2 to TRBJ2-7; 9 bases agree with TRBD2. This CDR3 has 15 amino acids. Germline trimming cut 8 bases from V and 4 bases from J; bases unmatched to any gene: 12. In germline, CDR1 is SNHLY, CDR2 FYNNEI.

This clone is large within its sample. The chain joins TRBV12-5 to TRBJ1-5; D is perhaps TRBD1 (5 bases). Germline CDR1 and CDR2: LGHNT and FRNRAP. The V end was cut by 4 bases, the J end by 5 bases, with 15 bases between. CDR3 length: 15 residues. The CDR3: CASGSTGPGDQPQHF. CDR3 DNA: TGTGCTAGTGGTTCGACCGGTCCGGGGGATCAGCCCCAGCATTTT.

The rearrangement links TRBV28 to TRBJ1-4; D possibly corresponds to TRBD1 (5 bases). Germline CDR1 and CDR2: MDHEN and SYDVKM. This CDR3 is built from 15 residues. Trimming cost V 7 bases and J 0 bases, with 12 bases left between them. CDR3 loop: CASIRGTATNEKLFF. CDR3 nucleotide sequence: TGTGCCAGCATAAGGGGAACCGCAACTAATGAAAAACTGTTTTTT.

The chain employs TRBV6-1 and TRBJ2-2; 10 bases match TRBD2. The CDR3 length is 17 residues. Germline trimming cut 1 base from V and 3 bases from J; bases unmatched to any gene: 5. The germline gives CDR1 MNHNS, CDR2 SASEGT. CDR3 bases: TGTGCCAGCAGTGAAGGGTTGCTAGCGGGAGACACCGGGGAGCTGTTTTTT. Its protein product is CASSEGLLAGDTGELFF.

CDR3: CASSPRGDTSTDTQYF. The CDR3, as DNA: TGCGCCAGCAGCCCCCGGGGGGACACTAGCACAGATACGCAGTATTTT. The rearrangement uses TRBV5-1 and TRBJ2-3; possible D gene TRBD2, 7 bases. The germline V and J ends were trimmed by 4 bases and 0 bases, with 15 bases remaining between them. This CDR3 has 16 residues. The germline V gene encodes CDR1 SGHRS and CDR2 YFSETQ.